The 5 T cell receptor beta chains listed next were all sequenced from one sample in a study of T cell responses to AZD1222 COVID-19 vaccine. Data came from immunoSEQ multiplex PCR; TCRdb stores just in-frame clones and leaves some out. The profile shows roughly 100,000 clones, around 91% of them singletons. Sequencing used peripheral blood, obtained on day 0 of AZD1222 vaccination. The receptors derive from an adult in good health.

The chain links TRBV7-9 to TRBJ1-1; 9 bases fit TRBD1. The V and J ends lost 5 bases and 5 bases, in that order; junction bases with no gene match: 12. This CDR3 has 16 residues. Germline CDR1 and CDR2: SEHNR and FQNEAQ (reference sequence). DNA of the CDR3: TGTGCCAGCAGCCCAGGGACAGGGCCAAGGTGGACTGAAGCTTTCTTT. This codes for CASSPGTGPRWTEAFF.

Here the CDR3 reads CASSLGNYGYTF. CDR3 DNA sequence: TGTGCCAGCAGTTTGGGTAACTATGGCTACACCTTC. The rearrangement uses TRBV28 and TRBJ1-2; D unclear. V lost 3 bases and J lost 1, with 3 bases in between. The CDR3 loop spans 12 amino acids. Germline V gene sequence: CDR1 MDHEN, CDR2 SYDVKM.

The rearrangement joins TRBV27 to TRBJ1-4, with D possibly TRBD1 on 6 matching bases. Trimming removed 0 bases at V and 7 bases at J, with 12 bases between. The CDR3 is 15 amino acids. Germline loops: CDR1 MNHEY, CDR2 SMNVEV (reference sequence). The CDR3 coding sequence is TGTGCCAGCAGTTTATCCTTTACAGGGCTTGAAAAACTGTTTTTT. Encoded protein: CASSLSFTGLEKLFF. Using reference TRBV27 and TRBJ1-4 for the parts outside the CDR3, the full variable domain is EAQVTQNPRYLITVTGKKLTVTCSQNMNHEYMSWYRQDPGLGLRQIYYSMNVEVTDKGDVPEGYKVSRKEKRNFPLILESPSPNQTSLYFCASSLSFTGLEKLFFGSGTQLSVL.

This clone was counted a few times. The chain carries TRBV30 and TRBJ1-1; 10 bases line up with TRBD1. The CDR3 totals 15 residues. The germline CDR1 and CDR2 sequences are GTSNPN and SVGIG (reference sequence). After removal of 3 bases from V and 3 bases from J, the junction contained 7 bases not matched to a gene. CDR3 region: CAWRPPGQGHTEAFF. CDR3 coding DNA: TGTGCCTGGAGGCCACCGGGACAGGGGCACACTGAAGCTTTCTTT.

The V call is TRBV19, the J call TRBJ1-2; D uncertain. Deletions cut 4 bases from V and 8 bases from J, with 17 bases between. The CDR3 consists of 14 residues. Germline lookup yields CDR1 LNHDA and CDR2 SQIVND (reference sequence). The chain's CDR3 is CASSSTGPSSGYTF. The CDR3 DNA reads as TGTGCCAGTAGTAGCACCGGGCCCTCCTCGGGCTACACCTTC. Looking up the rest from reference TRBV19 and TRBJ1-2 gives the full variable domain: DGGITQSPKYLFRKEGQNVTLSCEQNLNHDAMYWYRQDPGQGLRLIYYSQIVNDFQKGDIAEGYSVSREKKESFPLTVTSAQKNPTAFYLCASSSTGPSSGYTFGSGTRLTVV.